This T cell receptor beta chain was captured in a study of T cells in Graves' hyperthyroidism and ophthalmopathy. From RNA transcripts, TCR beta CDR3 regions were amplified. First-round RT-PCR with HTBI primers amplified the TCR CDR3 region. In TCRdb, the multiplex PCR reads were re-called with MiXCR into one record per CDR3 protein. The sample carries about 360,000 distinct CDR3 sequences, roughly 13% recorded once. The CDR3 is 15 residues long. V dropped 1 base and J dropped 1 base, with 9 bases sitting between them. CDR1 and CDR2 (germline): SGHTA, FQGNSA. This receptor was obtained from a woman between 18 and 29 years old with Graves' hyperthyroidism. Sequenced: blood. This chain connects TRBV7-2 to TRBJ2-3; the D is unclear. CDR3 DNA: TGTGCCAGCAGCTTAGAAGCAATACGCACAGATACGCAGTATTTT. Translation: CASSLEAIRTDTQYF.